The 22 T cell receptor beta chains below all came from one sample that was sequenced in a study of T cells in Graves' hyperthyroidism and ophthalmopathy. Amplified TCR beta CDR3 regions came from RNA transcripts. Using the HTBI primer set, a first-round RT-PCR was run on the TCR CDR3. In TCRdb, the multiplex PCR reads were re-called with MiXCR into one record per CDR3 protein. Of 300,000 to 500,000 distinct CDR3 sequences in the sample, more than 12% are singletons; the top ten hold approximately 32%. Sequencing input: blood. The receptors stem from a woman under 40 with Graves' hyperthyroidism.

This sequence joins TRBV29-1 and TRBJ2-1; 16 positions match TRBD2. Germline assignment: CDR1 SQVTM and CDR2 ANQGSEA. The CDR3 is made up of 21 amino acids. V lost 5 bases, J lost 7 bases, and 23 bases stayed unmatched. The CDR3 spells CSVTGLLGLAGGPGGGNEQFF. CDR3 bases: TGCAGCGTTACCGGGTTACTGGGACTAGCGGGAGGGCCTGGCGGGGGAAATGAGCAGTTCTTC.

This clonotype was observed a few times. The CDR3 region is CSARDTADQPQHF. In nucleotides, the CDR3 is TGCAGTGCTAGAGACACGGCGGATCAGCCCCAGCATTTT. V usage is TRBV20-1 and J usage is TRBJ1-5; D is ambiguous. Germline values: CDR1 DFQATT, CDR2 SNEGSKA (reference sequence). V gave up 0 bases and J gave up 5 bases, with 8 bases separating them. CDR3 length: 13 amino acids.

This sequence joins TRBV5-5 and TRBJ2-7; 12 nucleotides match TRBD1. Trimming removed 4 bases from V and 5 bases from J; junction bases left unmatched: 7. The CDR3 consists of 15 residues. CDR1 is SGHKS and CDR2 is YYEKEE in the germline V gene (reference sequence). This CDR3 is CASSGGTGGGDEQYF. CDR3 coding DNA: TGTGCCAGCAGCGGGGGGACAGGGGGCGGGGACGAGCAGTACTTC.

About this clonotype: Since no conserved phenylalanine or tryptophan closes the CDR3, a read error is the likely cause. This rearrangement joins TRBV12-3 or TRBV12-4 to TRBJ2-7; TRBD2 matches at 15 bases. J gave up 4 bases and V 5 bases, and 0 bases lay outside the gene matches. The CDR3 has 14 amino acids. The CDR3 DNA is TGTGCCAGCAGTGGACTAGCGGGAGGGTACGAGCAGTACCTC. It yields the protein CASSGLAGGYEQYL.

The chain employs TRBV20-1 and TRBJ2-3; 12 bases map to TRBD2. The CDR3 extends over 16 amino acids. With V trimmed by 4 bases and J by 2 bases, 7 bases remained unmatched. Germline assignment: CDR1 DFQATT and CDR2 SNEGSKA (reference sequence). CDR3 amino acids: CSATRLAGANTDTQYF. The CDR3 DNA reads TGCAGTGCTACCAGACTAGCGGGAGCCAACACAGATACGCAGTATTTT.

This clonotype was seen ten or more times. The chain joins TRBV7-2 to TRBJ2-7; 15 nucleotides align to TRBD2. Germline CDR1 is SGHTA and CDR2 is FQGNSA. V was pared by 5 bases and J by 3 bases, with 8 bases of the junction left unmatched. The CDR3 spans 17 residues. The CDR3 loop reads CASSLSGTSGRSYEQYF. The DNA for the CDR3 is TGTGCCAGCAGCCTCTCCGGGACTAGCGGGAGGAGCTACGAGCAGTACTTC. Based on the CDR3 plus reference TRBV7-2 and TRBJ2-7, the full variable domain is GAGVSQSPSNKVTEKGKDVELRCDPISGHTALYWYRQSLGQGLEFLIYFQGNSAPDKSGLPSDRFSAERTGGSVSTLTIQRTQQEDSAVYLCASSLSGTSGRSYEQYFGPGTRLTVT.

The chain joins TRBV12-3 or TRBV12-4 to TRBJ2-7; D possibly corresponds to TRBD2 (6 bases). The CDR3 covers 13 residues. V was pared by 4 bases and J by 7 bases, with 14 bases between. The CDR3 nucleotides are TGTGCCAGCAGTTCGACCCAAGGAGGGGAGCAGTACTTC. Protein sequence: CASSSTQGGEQYF.

The CDR3 spells CAISGVGADTQYF. DNA of the CDR3: TGTGCCATCAGCGGAGTCGGGGCAGATACGCAGTATTTT. The chain has TRBV10-3 and TRBJ2-3; D is perhaps TRBD2 (5 bases). The V gene's germline CDR1 is ENHRY and CDR2 SYGVKD. Trimming cost V 6 bases and J 4 bases, with 11 bases left between them. The CDR3 sequence is 13 residues long.

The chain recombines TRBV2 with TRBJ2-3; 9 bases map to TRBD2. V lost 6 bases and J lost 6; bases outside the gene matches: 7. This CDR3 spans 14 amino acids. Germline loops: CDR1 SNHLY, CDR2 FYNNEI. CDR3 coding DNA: TGTGCCAGCAGGGCGGGAGGGCCTTGGGATACGCAGTATTTT. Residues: CASRAGGPWDTQYF.

The CDR3 nucleotides are TGTGCCAGCAGTTCACTCCGGGGACTAGCGGGAGTTGACGGGGAGCTGTTTTTT. It translates to CASSSLRGLAGVDGELFF. This rearrangement joins TRBV28 to TRBJ2-2; 14 bases line up with TRBD2. The CDR3 sequence is 18 residues long. The V gene end was trimmed by 4 bases and the J gene end by 7 bases; junction bases not matched to a gene: 11. CDR1 and CDR2 (germline): MDHEN, SYDVKM.

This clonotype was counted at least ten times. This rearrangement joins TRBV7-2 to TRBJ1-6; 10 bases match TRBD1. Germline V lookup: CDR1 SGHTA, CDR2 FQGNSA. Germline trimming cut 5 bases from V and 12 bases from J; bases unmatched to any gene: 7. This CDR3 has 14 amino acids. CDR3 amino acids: CASSPGTGVQPLHF. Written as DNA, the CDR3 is TGTGCCAGCAGCCCCGGGACAGGGGTCCAACCCCTCCACTTT.

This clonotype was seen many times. CDR3: CASSLEEVGTSGPDTYNEQFF. CDR3 DNA sequence: TGTGCCAGCAGCTTAGAGGAGGTGGGGACTAGCGGTCCTGACACCTACAATGAGCAGTTCTTC. The chain links TRBV7-2 to TRBJ2-1; TRBD2 aligns across 11 bases. Germline values: CDR1 SGHTA, CDR2 FQGNSA. The CDR3 totals 21 residues. V was clipped by 1 base and J by 2 bases; unmatched bases: 16.

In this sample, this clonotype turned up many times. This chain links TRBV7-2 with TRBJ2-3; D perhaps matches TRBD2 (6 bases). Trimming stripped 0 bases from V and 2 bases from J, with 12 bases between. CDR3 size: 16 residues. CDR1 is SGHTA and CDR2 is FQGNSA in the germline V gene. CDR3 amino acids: CASSLAQAGTTDTQYF. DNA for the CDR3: TGTGCCAGCAGCTTAGCGCAGGCGGGGACCACAGATACGCAGTATTTT.

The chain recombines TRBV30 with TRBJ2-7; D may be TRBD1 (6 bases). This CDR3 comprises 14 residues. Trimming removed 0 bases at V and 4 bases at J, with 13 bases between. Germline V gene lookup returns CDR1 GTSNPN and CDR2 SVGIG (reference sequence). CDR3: CAWSVGQGLYEQYF. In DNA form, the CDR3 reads TGTGCCTGGAGTGTTGGTCAGGGGTTGTACGAGCAGTACTTC.

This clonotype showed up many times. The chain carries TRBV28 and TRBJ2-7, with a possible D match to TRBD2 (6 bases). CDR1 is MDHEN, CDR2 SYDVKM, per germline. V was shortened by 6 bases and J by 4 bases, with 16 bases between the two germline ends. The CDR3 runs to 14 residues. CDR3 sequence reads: CASSKLQEGYEQYF. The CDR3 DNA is TGTGCCAGCAGCAAACTACAGGAGGGGTACGAGCAGTACTTC.

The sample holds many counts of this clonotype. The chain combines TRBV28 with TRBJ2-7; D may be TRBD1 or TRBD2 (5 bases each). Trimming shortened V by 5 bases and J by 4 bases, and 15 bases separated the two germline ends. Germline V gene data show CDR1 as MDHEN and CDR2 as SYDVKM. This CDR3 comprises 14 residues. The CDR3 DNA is TGTGCCAGCAGTCTCCGCAGGGAGAATTACGAGCAGTACTTC. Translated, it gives CASSLRRENYEQYF.

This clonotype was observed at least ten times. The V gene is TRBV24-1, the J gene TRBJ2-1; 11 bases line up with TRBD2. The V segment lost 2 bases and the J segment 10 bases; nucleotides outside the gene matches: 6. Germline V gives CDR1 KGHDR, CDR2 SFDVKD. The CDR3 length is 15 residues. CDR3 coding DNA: TGTGCCACCAGTGATTCCCGACTAGCGGGAAGGGAGCAGTTCTTC. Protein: CATSDSRLAGREQFF.

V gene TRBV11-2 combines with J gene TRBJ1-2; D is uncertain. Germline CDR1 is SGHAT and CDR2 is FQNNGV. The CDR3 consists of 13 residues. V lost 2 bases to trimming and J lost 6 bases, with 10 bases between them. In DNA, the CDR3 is TGTGCCAGCAGCTTATTCCCAGAAAATGGCTACACCTTC. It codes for CASSLFPENGYTF.

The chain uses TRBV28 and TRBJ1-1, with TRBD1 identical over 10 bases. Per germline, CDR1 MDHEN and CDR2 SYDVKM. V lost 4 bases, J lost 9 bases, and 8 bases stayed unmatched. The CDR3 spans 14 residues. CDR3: CASSSSGTGDKAFF. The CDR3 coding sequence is TGTGCCAGCAGTTCCTCCGGGACAGGGGATAAAGCTTTCTTT.

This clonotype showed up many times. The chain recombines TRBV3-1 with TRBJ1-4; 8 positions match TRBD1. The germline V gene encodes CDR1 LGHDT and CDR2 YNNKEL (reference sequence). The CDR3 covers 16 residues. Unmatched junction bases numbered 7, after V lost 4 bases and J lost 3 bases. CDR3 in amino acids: CASSPSPGQANEKLFF. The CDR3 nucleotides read TGTGCCAGCAGCCCGTCACCGGGACAGGCTAATGAAAAACTGTTTTTT.

The CDR3 coding sequence is TGTGCCAGCAGCAACGCGGCCCCCGATACGCAGTATTTT. Protein product: CASSNAAPDTQYF. The gene calls are TRBV7-2 and TRBJ2-3; D is ambiguous. Germline CDR1 SGHTA, CDR2 FQGNSA. Trimming took 5 bases from V and 6 from J, leaving 12 bases between them. The CDR3 totals 13 residues. Based on the CDR3 plus reference TRBV7-2 and TRBJ2-3, the full variable domain is GAGVSQSPSNKVTEKGKDVELRCDPISGHTALYWYRQSLGQGLEFLIYFQGNSAPDKSGLPSDRFSAERTGGSVSTLTIQRTQQEDSAVYLCASSNAAPDTQYFGPGTRLTVL.

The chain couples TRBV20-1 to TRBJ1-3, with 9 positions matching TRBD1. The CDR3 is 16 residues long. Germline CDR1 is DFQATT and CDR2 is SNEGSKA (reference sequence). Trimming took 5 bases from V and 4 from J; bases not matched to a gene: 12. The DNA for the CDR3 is TGCAGTGCTCTTACCCTCGACAGGGGGAAAGGAAACACCATATATTTT. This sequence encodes CSALTLDRGKGNTIYF.